Given below is one TCR beta chain in context. Its antigen remains unidentified. The sample belongs to a study of cytomegalovirus exposure and HLA in healthy donors. The study's findings and limits: Some TCR beta chains (around 160 of them) were listed as cytomegalovirus-associated. Rare TCR sequences predominated, though certain public TCRs were found in many donors. It was reported that the classifier diagnosed cytomegalovirus status with high specificity and sensitivity in both the original and validation cohorts.

V was trimmed by 2 bases and J by 2 bases, leaving 13 bases between them. The CDR3 totals 15 residues. Germline V gene lookup returns CDR1 SGHAT and CDR2 FQNNGV. The protocol was immunoSEQ multiplex PCR, while the TCRdb copy is restricted to in-frame clones and leaves out a portion. Seen here are tens of thousands of clones, under 95% observed once, and the top ten hold about 3.9%. Among the approximately 110 subjects of the validation cohort, separate from the approximately 700-subject first cohort, were the donors. The origin of this receptor is a woman younger than 45 in good health and CMV-seronegative. The sample was PBMCs. The chain carries TRBV11-2 and TRBJ2-7; the D gene is possibly TRBD2 (5 bases). CDR3: CASSLSRGRAYEQYF. The DNA for the CDR3 is TGTGCCAGCAGCTTATCACGGGGTAGGGCCTACGAGCAGTACTTC.